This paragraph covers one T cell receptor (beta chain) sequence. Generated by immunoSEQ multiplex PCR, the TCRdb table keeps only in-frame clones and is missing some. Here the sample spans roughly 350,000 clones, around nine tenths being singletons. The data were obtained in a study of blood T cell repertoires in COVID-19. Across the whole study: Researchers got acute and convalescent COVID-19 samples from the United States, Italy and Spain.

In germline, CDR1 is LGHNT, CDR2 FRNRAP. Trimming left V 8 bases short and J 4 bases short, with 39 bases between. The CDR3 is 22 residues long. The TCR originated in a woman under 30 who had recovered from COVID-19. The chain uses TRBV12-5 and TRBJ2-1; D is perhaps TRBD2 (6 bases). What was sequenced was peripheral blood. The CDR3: CASRVTGIVTRIKVGPYNEQFF. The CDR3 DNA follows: TGTGCTAGTCGGGTTACGGGAATAGTGACTAGAATCAAGGTTGGCCCTTACAATGAGCAGTTCTTC.